This paragraph reports one T cell receptor (beta chain). Its antigen is not identified. This sample is drawn from a study of blood T cells in healthy people across ages. This CDR3 contains 17 residues. PCR was performed a second time for roughly 7 to 12 cycles using a sample-barcoded 5' primer and a J-beta primer mix. TCRdb analysed the 5' RACE reads with MiXCR anew, one entry per CDR3 protein. The sample has approximately 850,000 distinct CDR3 sequences, 58% seen once; the top ten hold 20% to 25%. Each donor was a healthy Caucasian individual from Russia, aged about 6 to 95. Study-wide results and limits: PBMC samples, being unsorted, prevented any conclusive comparison of naive and antigen-experienced cells. It was held that diversity estimates obtained from one million T cells represented underestimates.

Sequencing was performed on blood. This rearrangement joins TRBV21-1 to TRBJ2-6. TRBV21-1 counts as a pseudogene. The sequence was collected from a young man in good health. The DNA for the CDR3 is TGTGCCAGCAGCAAATTAAGCGCTAGCGCTGGGGCCAACGTCCTGACTTTC. Translation: CASSKLSASAGANVLTF.